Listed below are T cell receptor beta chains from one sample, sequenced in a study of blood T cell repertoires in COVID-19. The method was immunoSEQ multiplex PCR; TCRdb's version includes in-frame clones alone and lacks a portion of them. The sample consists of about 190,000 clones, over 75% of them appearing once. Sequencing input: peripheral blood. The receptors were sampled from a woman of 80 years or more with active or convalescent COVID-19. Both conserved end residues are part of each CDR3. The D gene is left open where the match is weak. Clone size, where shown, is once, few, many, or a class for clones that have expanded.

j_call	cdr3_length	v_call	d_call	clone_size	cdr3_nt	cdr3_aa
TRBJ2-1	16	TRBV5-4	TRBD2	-	TGTGCCAGCAGCTCACCCTTTCGGGGGGGGTACAATGAGCAGTTCTTC	CASSSPFRGGYNEQFF
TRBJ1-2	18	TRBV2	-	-	TGTGCCAGCAGCCAAGATAGAAGACCGGGAGGTCAAAACTATGGCTACACCTTC	CASSQDRRPGGQNYGYTF
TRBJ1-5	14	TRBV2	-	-	TGTGCCAGCAGTAGACAGGATAGCAATCAGCCCCAGCATTTT	CASSRQDSNQPQHF
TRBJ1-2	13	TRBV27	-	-	TGTGCCAGCAGCTACCCCGGTAGTCATGGCTACACCTTC	CASSYPGSHGYTF
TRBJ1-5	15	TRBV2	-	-	TGTGCCAGCAGTGAACTAGTCTATAGCAATCAGCCCCAGCATTTT	CASSELVYSNQPQHF
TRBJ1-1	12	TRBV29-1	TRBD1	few	TGCAGCGGCAGTACAGGGGGGTCGGAAGCTTTCTTT	CSGSTGGSEAFF
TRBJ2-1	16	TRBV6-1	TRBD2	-	TGTGCCAGCAGTGAAGAAGTGGGGGGGGCCTACAATGAGCAGTTCTTC	CASSEEVGGAYNEQFF
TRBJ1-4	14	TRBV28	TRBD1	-	TGTGCCAGCAGTTCGGGACAGGGGTCTGAAAAACTGTTTTTT	CASSSGQGSEKLFF
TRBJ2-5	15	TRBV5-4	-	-	TGTGCCAGCAGCACCCCACAGGAGGGGCAAGAGACCCAGTACTTC	CASSTPQEGQETQYF
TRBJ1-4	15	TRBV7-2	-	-	TGTGCCAGCAGCTACGGACAGACTCGCAGGGAAAAACTGTTTTTT	CASSYGQTRREKLFF
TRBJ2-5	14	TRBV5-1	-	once	TGCGCCAGCAGCTTGATGGCTAGCGAAGAGACCCAGTACTTC	CASSLMASEETQYF
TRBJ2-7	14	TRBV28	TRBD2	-	TGTGCCAGCCATAAACTAGCGGAGGTCTACGAGCAGTACTTC	CASHKLAEVYEQYF
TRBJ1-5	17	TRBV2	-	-	TGTGCCAGCAGTGAAGATCGGCGACAGATTGGTAATCAGCCCCAGCATTTT	CASSEDRRQIGNQPQHF
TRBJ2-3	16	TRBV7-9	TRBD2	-	TGTGCCAGCAGCCAACTCAGCGGGGGCAGCACAGATACGCAGTATTTT	CASSQLSGGSTDTQYF
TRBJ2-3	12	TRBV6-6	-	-	TGTGCCAGCAGTTCGCCGGGTCCTACGCAGTATTTT	CASSSPGPTQYF
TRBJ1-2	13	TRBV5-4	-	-	TGTGCCAGCAGCTTGGACTGGGCTCAAGGCTACACCTTC	CASSLDWAQGYTF
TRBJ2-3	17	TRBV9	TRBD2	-	TGTGCCAGCAGAAAGACTAGCGGGCCTTTACGGACAGATACGCAGTATTTT	CASRKTSGPLRTDTQYF
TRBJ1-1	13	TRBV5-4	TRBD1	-	TGTGCCAGCAGCTTCGACAGGGAGACTGAAGCTTTCTTT	CASSFDRETEAFF
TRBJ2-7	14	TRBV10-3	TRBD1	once	TGTGCCATCAGTCCTAGGACAGGGTTGTACGAGCAGTACTTC	CAISPRTGLYEQYF
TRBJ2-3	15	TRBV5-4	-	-	TGTGCCAGCAGCTTGTCGGACTCAGTCACAGATACGCAGTATTTT	CASSLSDSVTDTQYF
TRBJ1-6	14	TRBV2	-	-	TGTGCCAGCAGCGGCGGCCGATATAATTCACCCCTCCACTTT	CASSGGRYNSPLHF
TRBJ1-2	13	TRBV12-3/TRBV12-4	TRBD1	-	TGTGCCAGCAGCCCCGACAGGGTAAATGGCTACACCTTC	CASSPDRVNGYTF
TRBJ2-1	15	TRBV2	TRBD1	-	TGTGCCAGCAGTTCCGACAGGGGGGGATACAATGAGCAGTTCTTC	CASSSDRGGYNEQFF
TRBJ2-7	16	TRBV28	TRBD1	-	TGTGCCAGCAGTCCCGGGACAGGAAAGACGCCCTACGAGCAGTACTTC	CASSPGTGKTPYEQYF
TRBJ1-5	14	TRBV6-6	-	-	TGTGCCAGCAGTTACGTGACAGCAAATCAGCCCCAGCATTTT	CASSYVTANQPQHF
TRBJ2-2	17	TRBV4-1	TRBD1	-	TGCGCCAGCAGCCACAAACAGGGGGCTTGGGGCACCGGGGAGCTGTTTTTT	CASSHKQGAWGTGELFF
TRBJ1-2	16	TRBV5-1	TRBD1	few	TGCGCCAGCAGCTTAACCGGGACAGGGAATGACTATGGCTACACCTTC	CASSLTGTGNDYGYTF